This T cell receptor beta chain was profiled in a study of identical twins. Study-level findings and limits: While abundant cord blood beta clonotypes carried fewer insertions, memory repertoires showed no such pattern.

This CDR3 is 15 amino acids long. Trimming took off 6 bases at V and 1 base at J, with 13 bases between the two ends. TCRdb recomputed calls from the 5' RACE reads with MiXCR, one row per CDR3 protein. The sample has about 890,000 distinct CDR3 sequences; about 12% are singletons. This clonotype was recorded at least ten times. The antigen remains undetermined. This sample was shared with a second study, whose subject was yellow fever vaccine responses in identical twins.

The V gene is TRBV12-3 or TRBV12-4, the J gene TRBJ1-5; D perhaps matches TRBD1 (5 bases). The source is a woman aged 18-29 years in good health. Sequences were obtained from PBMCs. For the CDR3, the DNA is TGTGCCAGCAGCCAGGGCCCAGGGAGCAATCAGCCCCAGCATTTT. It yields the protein CASSQGPGSNQPQHF.